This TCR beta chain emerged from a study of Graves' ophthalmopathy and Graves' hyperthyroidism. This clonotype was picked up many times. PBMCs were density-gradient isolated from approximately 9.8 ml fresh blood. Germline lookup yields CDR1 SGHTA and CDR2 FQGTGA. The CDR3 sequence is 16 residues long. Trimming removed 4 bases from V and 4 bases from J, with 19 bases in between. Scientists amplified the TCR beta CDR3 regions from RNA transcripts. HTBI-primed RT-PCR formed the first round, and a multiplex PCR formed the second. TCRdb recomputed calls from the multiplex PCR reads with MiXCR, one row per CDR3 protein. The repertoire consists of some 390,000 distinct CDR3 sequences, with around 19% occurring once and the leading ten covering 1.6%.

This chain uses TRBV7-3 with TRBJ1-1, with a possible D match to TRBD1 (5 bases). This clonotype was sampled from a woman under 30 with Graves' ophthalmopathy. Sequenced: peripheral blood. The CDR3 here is CASSSQPGPKSTEAFF. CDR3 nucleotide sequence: TGTGCCAGCAGCTCTCAACCGGGACCGAAGTCCACTGAAGCTTTCTTT. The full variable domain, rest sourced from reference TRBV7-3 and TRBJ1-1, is GAGVSQTPSNKVTEKGKYVELRCDPISGHTALYWYRQSLGQGPEFLIYFQGTGAADDSGLPNDRFFAVRPEGSVSTLKIQRTERGDSAVYLCASSSQPGPKSTEAFFGQGTRLTVV.